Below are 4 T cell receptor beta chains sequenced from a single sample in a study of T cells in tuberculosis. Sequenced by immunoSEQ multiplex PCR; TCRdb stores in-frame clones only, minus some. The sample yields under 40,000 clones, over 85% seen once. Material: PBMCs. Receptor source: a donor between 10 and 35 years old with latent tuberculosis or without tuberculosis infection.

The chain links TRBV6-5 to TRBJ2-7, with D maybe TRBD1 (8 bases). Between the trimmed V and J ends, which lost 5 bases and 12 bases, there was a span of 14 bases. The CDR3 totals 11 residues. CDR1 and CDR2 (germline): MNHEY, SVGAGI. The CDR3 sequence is CASSTGGDPYF. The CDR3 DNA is TGTGCCAGCAGTACAGGGGGGGATCCGTACTTC.

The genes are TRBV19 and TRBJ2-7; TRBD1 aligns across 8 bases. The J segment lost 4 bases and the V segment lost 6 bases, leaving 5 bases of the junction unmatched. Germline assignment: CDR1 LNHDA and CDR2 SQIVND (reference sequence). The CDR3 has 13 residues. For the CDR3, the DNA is TGTGCCAGTAGAGGCAGGGGGCTATACGAGCAGTACTTC. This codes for CASRGRGLYEQYF.

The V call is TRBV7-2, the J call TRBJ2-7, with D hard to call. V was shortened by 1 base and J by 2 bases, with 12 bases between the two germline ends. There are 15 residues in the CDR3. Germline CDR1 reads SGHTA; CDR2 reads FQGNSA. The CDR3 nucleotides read TGTGCCAGCAGCTTAGAGTGGGCAGCTACCTACGAGCAGTACTTC. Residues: CASSLEWAATYEQYF. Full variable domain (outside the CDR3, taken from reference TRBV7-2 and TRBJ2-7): GAGVSQSPSNKVTEKGKDVELRCDPISGHTALYWYRQSLGQGLEFLIYFQGNSAPDKSGLPSDRFSAERTGGSVSTLTIQRTQQEDSAVYLCASSLEWAATYEQYFGPGTRLTVT.

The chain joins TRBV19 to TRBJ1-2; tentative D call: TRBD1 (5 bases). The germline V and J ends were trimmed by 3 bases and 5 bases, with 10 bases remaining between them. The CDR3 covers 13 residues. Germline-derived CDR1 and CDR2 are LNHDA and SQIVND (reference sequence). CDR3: CASSISGDYGYTF. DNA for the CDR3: TGTGCCAGTAGTATCTCGGGGGATTATGGCTACACCTTC.